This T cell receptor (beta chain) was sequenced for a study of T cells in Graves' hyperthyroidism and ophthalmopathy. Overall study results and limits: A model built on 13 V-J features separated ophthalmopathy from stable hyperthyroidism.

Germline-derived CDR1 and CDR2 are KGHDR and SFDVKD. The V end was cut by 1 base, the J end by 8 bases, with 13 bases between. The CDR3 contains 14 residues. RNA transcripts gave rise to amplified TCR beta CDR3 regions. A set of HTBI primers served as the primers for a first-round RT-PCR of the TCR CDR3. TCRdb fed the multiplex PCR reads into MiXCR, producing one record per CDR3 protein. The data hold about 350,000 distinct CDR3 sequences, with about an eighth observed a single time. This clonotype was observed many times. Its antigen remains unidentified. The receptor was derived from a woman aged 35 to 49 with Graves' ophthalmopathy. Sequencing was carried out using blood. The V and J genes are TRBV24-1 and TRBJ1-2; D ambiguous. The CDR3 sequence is CATSDLGRTSGYTF. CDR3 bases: TGTGCCACCAGTGATTTAGGGAGAACGAGCGGCTACACCTTC.